Listed here are 7 T cell receptor beta chains from one sample, sequenced in a study of regulatory T cells in long-lasting Graves disease. Described time point: persistent/refractory GD, antithyroid drugs over 5 years with positive TRAb. Extracted RNA from PBMCs served as the source of the TCR library. Relying on iRepertoire HTBI primers and Arm-PCR of CDR3 regions, the team built TCR beta libraries. TCRdb called the multiplex PCR reads again in MiXCR, with one record for every CDR3 protein. The data show hundreds of thousands of distinct CDR3 sequences, with less than 25% seen just once and approximately 7.8% held by the top ten. The sample was peripheral blood mononuclear cells (PBMCs), taken when the disease was refractory, from a patient treated with antithyroid drugs. The source of these receptors is a female donor with Graves disease.

The chain has TRBV9 and TRBJ2-1, with no clear D. The length of the CDR3 is 13 residues. Trimming removed 4 bases at V and 9 bases at J, with 14 bases between. Looked up from germline, CDR1 is SGDLS and CDR2 is YYNGEE. The CDR3 sequence: CASSPLSSGEQFF. CDR3 coding DNA: TGTGCCAGCAGCCCCTTAAGCTCCGGTGAGCAGTTCTTC. Full variable domain (missing parts from reference TRBV9 and TRBJ2-1): DSGVTQTPKHLITATGQRVTLRCSPRSGDLSVYWYQQSLDQGLQFLIQYYNGEERAKGNILERFSAQQFPDLHSELNLSSLELGDSALYFCASSPLSSGEQFFGPGTRLTVL.

The chain combines TRBV13 with TRBJ2-1; D is ambiguous. CDR3 size: 16 residues. V lost 5 bases, J lost 0 bases, and 14 bases lay in between. The germline V gene encodes CDR1 PRHDT and CDR2 FYEKMQ (reference sequence). The CDR3 DNA is TGTGCCAGCAGCCCCCCGAAGCTTAGCTCCTACAATGAGCAGTTCTTC. Its protein product is CASSPPKLSSYNEQFF.

A few counts support this clonotype. The genes are TRBV5-1 and TRBJ2-5; D might be TRBD2 (6 bases). Trimming cost V 4 bases and J 4 bases, with 14 bases left between them. The CDR3 covers 14 residues. Looked up from germline, CDR1 is SGHRS and CDR2 is YFSETQ. The CDR3 reads CASSVGLFLETQYF. The CDR3 coding sequence is TGCGCCAGCAGCGTGGGACTTTTTTTAGAGACCCAGTACTTC.

V is TRBV14 and J is TRBJ1-2; D is ambiguous. The CDR3 is made up of 15 amino acids. V was trimmed by 2 bases and J by 1 base, leaving 11 bases between them. Per germline, CDR1 SGHDN and CDR2 FVKESK. The DNA of the CDR3 is TGTGCCAGCAGCCAAACCGCAGGCCGTAACTATGGCTACACCTTC. It translates to CASSQTAGRNYGYTF.

This chain uses TRBV6-5 with TRBJ1-3; TRBD1 matches 7 bases. V lost 2 bases to trimming and J lost 4 bases; unmatched junction nucleotides: 17. This CDR3 spans 19 amino acids. CDR1 is MNHEY, CDR2 SVGAGI, per germline. CDR3 DNA: TGTGCCAGCAGTTACGATACCCATAGACGACAGGGAGCCGGAAACACCATATATTTT. It is translated as CASSYDTHRRQGAGNTIYF.

V usage is TRBV28 and J usage is TRBJ1-2, with TRBD1 matching over 7 bases. The trim removed 4 bases at V and 8 bases at J, leaving 7 bases unmatched. The CDR3 runs 13 residues. Germline V lookup: CDR1 MDHEN, CDR2 SYDVKM. CDR3 DNA sequence: TGTGCCAGCAGTTGGGGACAGTTCCTGGGCTACACCTTC. Translation: CASSWGQFLGYTF.

On this clonotype itself: This may arise from a read error, as a much more abundant clone is one base away. This rearrangement joins TRBV7-2 to TRBJ2-5; 10 positions agree with TRBD1. The CDR3 runs 15 residues. Germline V gives CDR1 SGHTA, CDR2 FQGNSA. CDR3 DNA sequence: TGTGCCGGCAGTCTCGACAGGGGGCGGATGGAGACCCAGTACTTC. Translating gives CAGSLDRGRMETQYF.